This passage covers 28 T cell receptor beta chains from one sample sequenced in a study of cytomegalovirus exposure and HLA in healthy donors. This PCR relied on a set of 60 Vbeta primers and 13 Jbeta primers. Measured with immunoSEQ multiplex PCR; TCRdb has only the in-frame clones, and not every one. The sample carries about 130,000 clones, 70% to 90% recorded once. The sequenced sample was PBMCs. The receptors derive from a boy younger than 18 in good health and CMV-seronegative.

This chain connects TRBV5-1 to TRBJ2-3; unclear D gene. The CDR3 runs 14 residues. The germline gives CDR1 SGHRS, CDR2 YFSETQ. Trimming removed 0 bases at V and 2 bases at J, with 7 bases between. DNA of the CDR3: TGCGCCAGCAGCTTGGTCCTACTCACAGATACGCAGTATTTT. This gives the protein CASSLVLLTDTQYF.

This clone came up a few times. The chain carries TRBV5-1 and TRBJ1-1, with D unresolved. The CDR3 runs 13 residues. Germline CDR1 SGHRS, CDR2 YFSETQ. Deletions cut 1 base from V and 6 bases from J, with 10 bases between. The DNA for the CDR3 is TGCGCCAGCAGCTTGAATAGGGAGGCTGAAGCTTTCTTT. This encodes CASSLNREAEAFF. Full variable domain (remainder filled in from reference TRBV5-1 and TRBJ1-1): KAGVTQTPRYLIKTRGQQVTLSCSPISGHRSVSWYQQTPGQGLQFLFEYFSETQRNKGNFPGRFSGRQFSNSRSEMNVSTLELGDSALYLCASSLNREAEAFFGQGTRLTVV.

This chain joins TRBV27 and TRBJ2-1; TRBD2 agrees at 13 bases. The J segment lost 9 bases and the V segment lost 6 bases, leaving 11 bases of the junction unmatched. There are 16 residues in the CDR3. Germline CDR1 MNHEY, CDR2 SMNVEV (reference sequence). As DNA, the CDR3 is TGTGCCAGCAGCTCCACTAGCGGGGGGGTTTATGGTGAGCAGTTCTTC. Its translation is CASSSTSGGVYGEQFF.

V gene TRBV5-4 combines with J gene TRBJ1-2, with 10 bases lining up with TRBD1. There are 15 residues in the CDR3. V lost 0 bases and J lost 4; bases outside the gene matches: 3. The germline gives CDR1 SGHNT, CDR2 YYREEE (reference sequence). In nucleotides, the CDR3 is TGTGCCAGCAGCTTGGGGGGACAGGGGCTCTATGGCTACACCTTC. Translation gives CASSLGGQGLYGYTF.

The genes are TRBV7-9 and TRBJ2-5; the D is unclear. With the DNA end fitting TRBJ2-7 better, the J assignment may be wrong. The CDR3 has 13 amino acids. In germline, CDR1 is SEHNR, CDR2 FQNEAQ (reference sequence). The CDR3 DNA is TGTGCCAGCAGTCCTGGCAGGCGATACGAGCAGTACTTC. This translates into CASSPGRRYEQYF.

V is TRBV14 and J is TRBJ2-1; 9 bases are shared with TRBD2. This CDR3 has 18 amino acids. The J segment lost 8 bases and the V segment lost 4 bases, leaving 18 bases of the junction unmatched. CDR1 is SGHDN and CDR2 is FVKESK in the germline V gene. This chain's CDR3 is CASSPLRGKGLALHEQFF. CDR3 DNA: TGTGCCAGCAGCCCCCTTAGGGGGAAGGGACTAGCCCTCCATGAGCAGTTCTTC.

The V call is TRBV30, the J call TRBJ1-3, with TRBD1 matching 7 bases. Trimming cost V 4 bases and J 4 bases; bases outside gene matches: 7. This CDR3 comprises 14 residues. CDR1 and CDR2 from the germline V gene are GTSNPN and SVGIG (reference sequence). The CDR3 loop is CAWTGQDKGNTIYF. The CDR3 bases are TGTGCCTGGACTGGACAGGACAAGGGAAACACCATATATTTT.

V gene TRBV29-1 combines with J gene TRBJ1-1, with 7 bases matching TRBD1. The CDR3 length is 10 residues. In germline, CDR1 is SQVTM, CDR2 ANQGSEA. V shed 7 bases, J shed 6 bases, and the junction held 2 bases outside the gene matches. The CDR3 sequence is CSARGAEAFF. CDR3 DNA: TGCAGCGCCAGGGGGGCTGAAGCTTTCTTT.

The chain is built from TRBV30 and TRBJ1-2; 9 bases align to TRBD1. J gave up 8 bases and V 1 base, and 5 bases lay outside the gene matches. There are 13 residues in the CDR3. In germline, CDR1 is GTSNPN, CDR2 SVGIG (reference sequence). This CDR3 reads CAWSARTGEGYTF. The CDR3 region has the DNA TGTGCCTGGAGTGCCAGGACAGGGGAAGGCTACACCTTC.

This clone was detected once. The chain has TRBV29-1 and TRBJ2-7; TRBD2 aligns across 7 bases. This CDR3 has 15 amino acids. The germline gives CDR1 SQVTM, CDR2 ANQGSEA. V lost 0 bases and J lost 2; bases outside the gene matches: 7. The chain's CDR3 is CSVEDQSGAPYEQYF. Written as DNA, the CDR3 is TGCAGCGTTGAAGATCAAAGCGGGGCCCCCTACGAGCAGTACTTC.

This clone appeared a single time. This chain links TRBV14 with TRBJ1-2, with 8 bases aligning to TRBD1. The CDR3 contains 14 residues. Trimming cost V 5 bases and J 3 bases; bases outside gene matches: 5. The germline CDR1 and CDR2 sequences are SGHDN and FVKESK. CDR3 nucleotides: TGTGCCAGCAGCGCGACAGGGGAGTACTATGGCTACACCTTC. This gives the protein CASSATGEYYGYTF.

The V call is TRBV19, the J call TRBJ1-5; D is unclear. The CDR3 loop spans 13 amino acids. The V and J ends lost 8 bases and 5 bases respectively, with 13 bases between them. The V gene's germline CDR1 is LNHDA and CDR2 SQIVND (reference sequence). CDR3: CASARGVYQPQHF. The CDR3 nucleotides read TGTGCCAGTGCACGGGGAGTCTATCAGCCCCAGCATTTT.

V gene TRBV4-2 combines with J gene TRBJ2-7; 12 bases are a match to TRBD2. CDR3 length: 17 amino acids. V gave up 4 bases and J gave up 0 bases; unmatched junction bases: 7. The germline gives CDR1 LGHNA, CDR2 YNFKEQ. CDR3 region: CASSPTSGGSGSYEQYF. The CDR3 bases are TGTGCCAGCAGCCCCACTAGCGGGGGGTCAGGCTCCTACGAGCAGTACTTC.

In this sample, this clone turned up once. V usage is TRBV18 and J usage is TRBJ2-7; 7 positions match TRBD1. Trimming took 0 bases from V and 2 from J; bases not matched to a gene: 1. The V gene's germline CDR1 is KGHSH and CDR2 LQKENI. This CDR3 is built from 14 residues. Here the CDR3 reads CASSPPGTAYEQYF. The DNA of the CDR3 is TGTGCCAGCTCACCACCCGGGACAGCCTACGAGCAGTACTTC. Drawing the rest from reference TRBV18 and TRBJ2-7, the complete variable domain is NAGVMQNPRHLVRRRGQEARLRCSPMKGHSHVYWYRQLPEEGLKFMVYLQKENIIDESGMPKERFSAEFPKEGPSILRIQQVVRGDSAAYFCASSPPGTAYEQYFGPGTRLTVT.

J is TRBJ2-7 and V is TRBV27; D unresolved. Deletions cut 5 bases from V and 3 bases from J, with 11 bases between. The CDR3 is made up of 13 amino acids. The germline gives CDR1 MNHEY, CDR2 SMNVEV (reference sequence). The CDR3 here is CASSVFQDYEQYF. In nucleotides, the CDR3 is TGTGCCAGCAGTGTATTTCAGGACTACGAGCAGTACTTC.

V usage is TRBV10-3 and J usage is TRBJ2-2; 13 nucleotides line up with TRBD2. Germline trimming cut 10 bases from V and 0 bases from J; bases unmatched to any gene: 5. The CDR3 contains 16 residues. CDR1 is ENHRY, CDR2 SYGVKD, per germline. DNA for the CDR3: TGTGCCACCAGACTAGCGGGGGGCGCGAACACCGGGGAGCTGTTTTTT. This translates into CATRLAGGANTGELFF.

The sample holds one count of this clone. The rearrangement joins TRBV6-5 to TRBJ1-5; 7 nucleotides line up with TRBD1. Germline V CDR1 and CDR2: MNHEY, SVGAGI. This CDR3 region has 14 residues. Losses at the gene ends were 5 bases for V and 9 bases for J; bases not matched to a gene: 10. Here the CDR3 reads CASSPGTASAPQHF. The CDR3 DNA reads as TGTGCCAGCAGTCCGGGGACAGCGAGCGCGCCCCAGCATTTT.

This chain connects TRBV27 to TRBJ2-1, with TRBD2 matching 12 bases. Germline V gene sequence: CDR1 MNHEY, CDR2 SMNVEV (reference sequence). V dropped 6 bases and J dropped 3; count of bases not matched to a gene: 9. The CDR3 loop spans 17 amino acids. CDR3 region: CASSQVLLAGGYNEQFF. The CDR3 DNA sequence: TGTGCCAGCAGCCAAGTTTTACTAGCGGGGGGCTACAATGAGCAGTTCTTC.

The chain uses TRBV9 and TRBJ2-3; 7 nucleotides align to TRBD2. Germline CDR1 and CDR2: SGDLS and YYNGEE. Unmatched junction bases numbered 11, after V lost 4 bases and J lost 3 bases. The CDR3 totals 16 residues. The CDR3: CASSQGPAGTTDTQYF. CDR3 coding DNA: TGTGCCAGCAGCCAGGGCCCAGCGGGGACGACAGATACGCAGTATTTT.

This CDR3 is CAGGSLAYHEQYF. For the CDR3, the DNA is TGTGCCGGGGGATCGCTAGCGTACCACGAGCAGTACTTC. The chain couples TRBV30 to TRBJ2-7; maybe TRBD2 (6 bases). Trimming stripped 8 bases from V and 5 bases from J, with 19 bases between. Germline V gene data show CDR1 as GTSNPN and CDR2 as SVGIG (reference sequence). The CDR3 length is 13 residues.

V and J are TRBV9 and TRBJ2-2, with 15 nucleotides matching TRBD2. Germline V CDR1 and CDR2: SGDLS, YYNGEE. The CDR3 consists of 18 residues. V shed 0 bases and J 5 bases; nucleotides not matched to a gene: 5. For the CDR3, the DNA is TGTGCCAGCAGCGTAGATCCCGGACTAGCGGGAGGGACCGGGGAGCTGTTTTTT. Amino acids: CASSVDPGLAGGTGELFF.

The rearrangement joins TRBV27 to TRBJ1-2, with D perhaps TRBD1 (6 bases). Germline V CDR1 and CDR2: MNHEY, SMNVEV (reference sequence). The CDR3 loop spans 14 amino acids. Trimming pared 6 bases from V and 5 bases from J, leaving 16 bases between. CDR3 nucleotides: TGTGCCAGCAGGCAAACACAGGGATCTTATGGCTACACCTTC. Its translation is CASRQTQGSYGYTF.

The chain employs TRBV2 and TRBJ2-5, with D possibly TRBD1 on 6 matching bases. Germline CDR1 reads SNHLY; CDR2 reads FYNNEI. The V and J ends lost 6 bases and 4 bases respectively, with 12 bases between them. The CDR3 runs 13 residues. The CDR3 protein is CASSQGSGETQYF. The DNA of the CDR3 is TGTGCCAGCAGCCAGGGGTCTGGAGAGACCCAGTACTTC.

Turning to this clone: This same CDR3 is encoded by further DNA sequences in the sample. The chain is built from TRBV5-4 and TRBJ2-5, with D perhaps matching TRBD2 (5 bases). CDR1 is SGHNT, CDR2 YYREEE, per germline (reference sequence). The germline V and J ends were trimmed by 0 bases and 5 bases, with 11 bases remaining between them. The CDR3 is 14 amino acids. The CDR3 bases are TGTGCCAGCAGCTTGGCAGGAGGACCGGAGACCCAGTACTTC. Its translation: CASSLAGGPETQYF.

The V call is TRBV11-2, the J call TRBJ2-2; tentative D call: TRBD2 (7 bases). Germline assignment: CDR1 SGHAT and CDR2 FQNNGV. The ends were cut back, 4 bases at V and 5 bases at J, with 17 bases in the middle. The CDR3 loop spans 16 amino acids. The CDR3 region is CASSSRAGQGTGELFF. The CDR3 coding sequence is TGTGCCAGCAGCTCGAGAGCGGGGCAGGGGACCGGGGAGCTGTTTTTT.

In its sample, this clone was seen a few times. DNA of the CDR3: TGCGCCAGCAGCCAAGCCAGGGACTTCCAAGAGACCCAGTACTTC. It yields the protein CASSQARDFQETQYF. The chain is built from TRBV4-3 and TRBJ2-5, with D possibly TRBD2 on 6 matching bases. The germline V gene encodes CDR1 LGHNA and CDR2 YSLEER. V lost 1 base and J lost 1, with 10 bases in between. This CDR3 has 15 residues.

CDR3 sequence: CASSLLAGGSYEQYF. The CDR3 DNA reads TGCGCCAGCAGCCTGCTAGCGGGAGGATCCTACGAGCAGTACTTC. The chain links TRBV5-1 to TRBJ2-7; 11 bases are shared with TRBD2. The CDR3 runs to 15 residues. Germline V CDR1 and CDR2: SGHRS, YFSETQ. Unmatched junction bases numbered 4, after V lost 4 bases and J lost 1 base.

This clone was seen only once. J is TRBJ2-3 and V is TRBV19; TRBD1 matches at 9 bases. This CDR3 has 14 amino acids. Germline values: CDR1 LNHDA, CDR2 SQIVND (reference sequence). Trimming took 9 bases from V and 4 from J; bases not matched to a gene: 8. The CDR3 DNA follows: TGTGCCAGCGACAGGGGGATCATCGCAGATACGCAGTATTTT. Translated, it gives CASDRGIIADTQYF.